These 29 T cell receptor beta chains were sequenced from one sample in a study of blood T cell repertoires in COVID-19. The protocol was immunoSEQ multiplex PCR, while the TCRdb copy is restricted to in-frame clones and leaves out a portion. The sample records fewer than 450,000 clones, roughly 89% being singletons. The specimen sequenced was peripheral blood. The receptors originated from a woman aged 18 to 35 who had recovered from COVID-19.

J is TRBJ2-5 and V is TRBV5-1; a weak D match, TRBD1 (6 bases). The CDR3 has 17 amino acids. CDR1 and CDR2 from the germline V gene are SGHRS and YFSETQ. Trimming left V 2 bases short and J 5 bases short, with 22 bases between. CDR3 in DNA: TGCGCCAGCAGCTTCGCTAGCCCCCAGGGGCTGCGGGAGACCCAGTACTTC. Translating it yields CASSFASPQGLRETQYF.

The gene calls are TRBV12-5 and TRBJ2-1; possibly TRBD2 for D (5 bases). The V end lost 3 bases, the J end lost 6 bases, and 9 bases lay between the germline ends. This CDR3 has 13 residues. Germline lookup yields CDR1 LGHNT and CDR2 FRNRAP. CDR3 DNA: TGTGCTAGTGGTTTCACGGGATTCAATGAGCAGTTCTTC. Translating it yields CASGFTGFNEQFF.

This chain uses TRBV7-9 with TRBJ1-1, with D perhaps matching TRBD1 (5 bases). CDR1 and CDR2 from the germline V gene are SEHNR and FQNEAQ (reference sequence). Trimming removed 4 bases at V and 7 bases at J, with 10 bases between. The CDR3 extends over 12 amino acids. The CDR3, as DNA: TGTGCCAGCAGCTCCTCGGGGGGTGAAGCTTTCTTT. Encoded protein: CASSSSGGEAFF. Based on the CDR3 plus reference TRBV7-9 and TRBJ1-1, the full variable domain is DTGVSQNPRHKITKRGQNVTFRCDPISEHNRLYWYRQTLGQGPEFLTYFQNEAQLEKSRLLSDRFSAERPKGSFSTLEIQRTEQGDSAMYLCASSSSGGEAFFGQGTRLTVV.

CDR3 sequence (DNA): TGTGCCAGCAGCTTGAGCGGGAAGAGCGGGGAGCTGTTTTTT. It translates to CASSLSGKSGELFF. The chain joins TRBV7-8 to TRBJ2-2; 7 positions match TRBD2. There are 14 residues in the CDR3. Germline values: CDR1 SGHVS, CDR2 FQNEAQ. V shed 3 bases, J shed 7 bases, and the junction held 5 bases outside the gene matches.

The genes are TRBV7-2 and TRBJ1-1; D may be TRBD1 (6 bases). V lost 0 bases to trimming and J lost 4 bases, with 12 bases between them. The CDR3 has 15 residues. Germline values: CDR1 SGHTA, CDR2 FQGNSA. The CDR3 bases are TGTGCCAGCAGCTTAGCCGGGGGGCTCATCACTGAAGCTTTCTTT. Its protein product is CASSLAGGLITEAFF.

Of note for this clone: Other DNA sequences in the sample encode the same CDR3. The chain joins TRBV7-2 to TRBJ2-3; D perhaps matches TRBD2 (6 bases). This CDR3 has 16 amino acids. From germline, CDR1 is SGHTA and CDR2 FQGNSA. The V and J ends lost 5 bases and 0 bases respectively, with 15 bases between them. The CDR3 DNA reads as TGTGCCAGCAGCCTATCCGGTGGGACTAGCACAGATACGCAGTATTTT. Translation: CASSLSGGTSTDTQYF.

The CDR3 DNA is TGTGCCAGCAGGGGAGTCAGTAACACTAACTATGGCTACACCTTC. Protein sequence: CASRGVSNTNYGYTF. The chain uses TRBV2 and TRBJ1-2, with unresolved D. Trimming removed 6 bases from V and 0 bases from J, with 14 bases in between. The CDR3 has 15 amino acids. Germline assignment: CDR1 SNHLY and CDR2 FYNNEI.

This chain connects TRBV11-2 to TRBJ2-7; no definite D call. The germline gives CDR1 SGHAT, CDR2 FQNNGV. Trimming removed 4 bases from V and 1 base from J, with 8 bases in between. CDR3 size: 13 residues. The CDR3 nucleotides read TGTGCCAGCAGCTCTGAGAGGTCCTACGAGCAGTACGTC. Its protein product is CASSSERSYEQYV.

This chain uses TRBV30 with TRBJ2-2; no clear D. Germline V gene sequence: CDR1 GTSNPN, CDR2 SVGIG (reference sequence). V lost 5 bases to trimming and J lost 3 bases, with 4 bases between them. The CDR3 spans 11 residues. This chain's CDR3 is CAWRDTGELFF. The DNA for the CDR3 is TGTGCCTGGCGGGACACCGGGGAGCTGTTTTTT.

This sequence joins TRBV5-1 and TRBJ1-2; D is perhaps TRBD1 (5 bases). The CDR3 totals 16 residues. Trimming took off 0 bases at V and 6 bases at J, with 18 bases between the two ends. Germline CDR1 SGHRS, CDR2 YFSETQ. The CDR3 is CASSLEAGRMPDGYTF. CDR3 bases: TGCGCCAGCAGCTTGGAAGCGGGACGGATGCCTGATGGCTACACCTTC.

Points on this clone: The sample contains more than one DNA sequence encoding this CDR3. CDR3 sequence reads: CSAAADTQYF. CDR3 sequence (DNA): TGCAGTGCCGCAGCGGATACGCAGTATTTT. The chain carries TRBV20-1 and TRBJ2-3; D not certain. V was trimmed by 6 bases and J by 6 bases, leaving 7 bases between them. The CDR3 covers 10 residues. CDR1 and CDR2 from the germline V gene are DFQATT and SNEGSKA (reference sequence).

V usage is TRBV15 and J usage is TRBJ1-4; TRBD1 might be the D (5 bases). This CDR3 region has 15 residues. The germline V gene has CDR1 LNHNV and CDR2 YYDKDF (reference sequence). Trimming shortened V by 4 bases and J by 8 bases, and 17 bases separated the two germline ends. CDR3 bases: TGTGCCACCAGCATCAGACCCAGGGTCGACGAAAAACTGTTTTTT. Its protein is CATSIRPRVDEKLFF.

The J gene is TRBJ1-2, the V gene TRBV3-1 (or the pseudogene TRBV3-2), with 10 bases matching TRBD1. V shed 1 base, J shed 5 bases, and the junction held 1 base outside the gene matches. This CDR3 spans 14 amino acids. Germline V lookup: CDR1 LGHDT, CDR2 YNNKEL (reference sequence). As DNA, the CDR3 is TGTGCCAGCAGCCAAGGGGGACAGGGGTATGGCTACACCTTC. Protein sequence: CASSQGGQGYGYTF.

This chain links TRBV11-3 with TRBJ1-1, with TRBD1 matching over 8 bases. The CDR3 sequence is 15 residues long. Germline CDR1 and CDR2: SGHNT and YENEEA. J was trimmed by 0 bases and V by 4 bases; bases with no gene match: 4. The DNA for the CDR3 is TGTGCCAGCAGCTCCAGGGACAGGTTGAACACTGAAGCTTTCTTT. Translated, it gives CASSSRDRLNTEAFF. The full variable domain, its missing parts supplied by reference TRBV11-3 and TRBJ1-1, is EAGVVQSPRYKIIEKKQPVAFWCNPISGHNTLYWYLQNLGQGPELLIRYENEEAVDDSQLPKDRFSAERLKGVDSTLKIQPAELGDSAVYLCASSSRDRLNTEAFFGQGTRLTVV.

V gene TRBV18 combines with J gene TRBJ2-2, with 9 bases identical to TRBD2. The V segment lost 6 bases and the J segment 3 bases; nucleotides outside the gene matches: 2. In germline, CDR1 is KGHSH, CDR2 LQKENI. This CDR3 has 14 residues. The DNA for the CDR3 is TGTGCCAGCTCGCGGACTAGCGACACCGGGGAGCTGTTTTTT. Translation: CASSRTSDTGELFF.

CDR3 protein: CAWSAGTVQETQYF. The CDR3 DNA is TGTGCCTGGAGTGCCGGGACTGTGCAAGAGACCCAGTACTTC. The chain couples TRBV30 to TRBJ2-5, with a possible D match to TRBD2 (6 bases). Germline lookup yields CDR1 GTSNPN and CDR2 SVGIG (reference sequence). This CDR3 comprises 14 residues. V was cut by 1 base and J by 2 bases, with 11 bases left in between. The full variable domain, its missing parts supplied by reference TRBV30 and TRBJ2-5, is SQTIHQWPATLVQPVGSPLSLECTVEGTSNPNLYWYRQAAGRGLQLLFYSVGIGQISSEVPQNLSASRPQDRQFILSSKKLLLSDSGFYLCAWSAGTVQETQYFGPGTRLLVL.

The V and J genes are TRBV20-1 and TRBJ1-2, with D unclear. The CDR3 is made up of 13 amino acids. Trimming took off 3 bases at V and 3 bases at J, with 11 bases between the two ends. Germline loops: CDR1 DFQATT, CDR2 SNEGSKA (reference sequence). The chain's CDR3 is CSASRLADYGYTF. The CDR3 DNA reads TGCAGTGCTAGTCGTCTCGCAGACTATGGCTACACCTTC.

This clone was seen once. The J gene is TRBJ2-1, the V gene TRBV7-9; TRBD2 aligns across 9 bases. The V segment lost 2 bases and the J segment 4 bases; nucleotides outside the gene matches: 9. CDR3 length equals 17 residues. Germline CDR1 SEHNR, CDR2 FQNEAQ (reference sequence). CDR3 loop: CASSLTQGLAGYNEQFF. CDR3 coding DNA: TGTGCCAGCAGCTTAACCCAGGGCCTAGCGGGATACAATGAGCAGTTCTTC.

V and J are TRBV19 and TRBJ1-3; D gene ambiguous. Germline loops: CDR1 LNHDA, CDR2 SQIVND (reference sequence). This CDR3 comprises 21 residues. Trimming cost V 5 bases and J 0 bases, with 29 bases left between them. CDR3 coding DNA: TGTGCCAGTAGTCCCCCCTCATTCCAGTGGGGAGGTTTAAGCTCTGGAAACACCATATATTTT. This codes for CASSPPSFQWGGLSSGNTIYF.

The V call is TRBV6-2 or TRBV6-3, the J call TRBJ2-1, with D perhaps matching TRBD2 (6 bases). The CDR3 is 16 amino acids. The V and J ends lost 6 bases and 3 bases respectively, with 18 bases between them. Germline V gene lookup returns CDR1 MNHEY and CDR2 SVGEGT. CDR3 coding DNA: TGTGCCAGCAGCTTGGCTGGCGGGACGAACTACAATGAGCAGTTCTTC. It specifies CASSLAGGTNYNEQFF.

The V and J genes are TRBV3-1 (or the pseudogene TRBV3-2) and TRBJ2-1; 13 bases align to TRBD2. The trim removed 3 bases at V and 7 bases at J, leaving 21 bases unmatched. The V gene's germline CDR1 is LGHDT and CDR2 YNNKEL (reference sequence). The length of the CDR3 is 21 residues. The CDR3 DNA reads as TGTGCCAGCAGCCATTTTCACCCGGGACTAGCGGGAACTTCCGTGGGAAATGAGCAGTTCTTC. It yields the protein CASSHFHPGLAGTSVGNEQFF.

This clone has just one count. The J gene is TRBJ2-5, the V gene TRBV27, with TRBD2 identical over 11 bases. V lost 3 bases to trimming and J lost 0 bases; unmatched junction nucleotides: 3. CDR3 length equals 16 residues. The germline CDR1 and CDR2 sequences are MNHEY and SMNVEV (reference sequence). The CDR3 DNA reads TGTGCCAGCAGTTTTGAGACTAGCGGGGACCAAGAGACCCAGTACTTC. Its translation is CASSFETSGDQETQYF.

This chain joins TRBV30 and TRBJ2-1, with 9 bases lining up with TRBD2. CDR3 size: 18 residues. Germline lookup yields CDR1 GTSNPN and CDR2 SVGIG (reference sequence). Losses at the gene ends were 2 bases for V and 1 base for J; bases not matched to a gene: 12. The CDR3 DNA is TGTGCCTGGAGTCTATGGAGGGCTAGCGGGATTTCCTACAATGAGCAGTTCTTC. Translating gives CAWSLWRASGISYNEQFF.

The V and J genes are TRBV9 and TRBJ2-1, with D possibly matching TRBD2 (6 bases). The V end lost 2 bases, the J end lost 7 bases, and 13 bases lay between the germline ends. CDR3 length: 14 amino acids. Germline V gene lookup returns CDR1 SGDLS and CDR2 YYNGEE. The CDR3 sequence is CASSVGSRDNEQFF. In nucleotides, the CDR3 is TGTGCCAGCAGCGTTGGGTCGCGGGATAATGAGCAGTTCTTC.

The V call is TRBV5-1, the J call TRBJ2-3; 7 nucleotides agree with TRBD2. The germline V gene encodes CDR1 SGHRS and CDR2 YFSETQ. The CDR3 is made up of 17 amino acids. J was trimmed by 2 bases and V by 0 bases; bases with no gene match: 9. The CDR3 DNA reads TGCGCCAGCAGCTTGGGCCACGGCGGGAGAGACACAGATACGCAGTATTTT. This codes for CASSLGHGGRDTDTQYF.

V is TRBV7-9 and J is TRBJ2-3, with 8 bases fitting TRBD2. V dropped 5 bases and J dropped 2; count of bases not matched to a gene: 12. The CDR3 has 17 residues. Germline V gene sequence: CDR1 SEHNR, CDR2 FQNEAQ (reference sequence). The CDR3 DNA is TGTGCCAGCAGCCCCACCCCGTCTAGCGGGTTCACAGATACGCAGTATTTT. This sequence encodes CASSPTPSSGFTDTQYF.

The chain combines TRBV12-3 or TRBV12-4 with TRBJ1-2; perhaps TRBD1 as D (6 bases). The CDR3 spans 13 residues. Trimming stripped 3 bases from V and 7 bases from J, with 12 bases between. The CDR3 loop is CASSLGQSGGYTF. DNA for the CDR3: TGTGCCAGCAGTTTGGGACAATCGGGTGGCTACACCTTC.

This chain's CDR3 is CAISESRSDSTETQYF. The CDR3 bases are TGTGCCATCAGTGAGTCGAGGTCTGATAGTACGGAGACCCAGTACTTC. The J gene is TRBJ2-5, the V gene TRBV10-3; D is uncertain. The germline gives CDR1 ENHRY, CDR2 SYGVKD. V was trimmed by 0 bases and J by 5 bases, leaving 16 bases between them. This CDR3 is built from 16 residues.

The chain employs TRBV12-3 or TRBV12-4 and TRBJ2-2; no firm D call. The CDR3 is 13 residues long. The ends were cut back, 0 bases at V and 5 bases at J, with 4 bases in the middle. This CDR3 reads CASSLARTGELFF. CDR3 in DNA: TGTGCCAGCAGTTTAGCGCGTACCGGGGAGCTGTTTTTT.